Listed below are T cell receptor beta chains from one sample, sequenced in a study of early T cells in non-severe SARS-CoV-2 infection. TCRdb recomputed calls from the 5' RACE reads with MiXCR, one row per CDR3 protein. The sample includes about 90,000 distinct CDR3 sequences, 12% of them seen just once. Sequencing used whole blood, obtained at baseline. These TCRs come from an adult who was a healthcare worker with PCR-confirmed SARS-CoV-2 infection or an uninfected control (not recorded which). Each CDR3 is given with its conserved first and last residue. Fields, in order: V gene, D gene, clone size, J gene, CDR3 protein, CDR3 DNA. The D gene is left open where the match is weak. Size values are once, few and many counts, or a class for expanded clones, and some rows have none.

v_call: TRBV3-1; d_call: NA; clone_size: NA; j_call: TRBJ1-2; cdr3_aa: CASSHRATNGYTF; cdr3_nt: TGTGCCAGCAGCCACAGGGCAACAAATGGCTACACCTTC
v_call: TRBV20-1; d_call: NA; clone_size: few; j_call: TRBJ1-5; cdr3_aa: CSARSAQGDYQPQHF; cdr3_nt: TGCAGTGCTAGATCGGCACAGGGAGATTATCAGCCCCAGCATTTT
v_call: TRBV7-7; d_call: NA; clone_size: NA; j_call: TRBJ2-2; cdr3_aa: CASSLSEGANTGELFF; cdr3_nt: TGTGCTAGCAGCTTATCCGAAGGGGCGAACACCGGGGAGCTGTTTTTT
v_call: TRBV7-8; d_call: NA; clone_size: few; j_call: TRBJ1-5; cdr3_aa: CASSTKGDSNQPQHF; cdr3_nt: TGTGCCAGCAGCACCAAGGGGGACAGCAATCAGCCCCAGCATTTT
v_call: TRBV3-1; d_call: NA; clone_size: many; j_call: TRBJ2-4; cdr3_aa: CASSQEGPGQNIQYF; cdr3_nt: TGTGCCAGCAGCCAAGAGGGGCCGGGGCAAAACATTCAGTACTTC
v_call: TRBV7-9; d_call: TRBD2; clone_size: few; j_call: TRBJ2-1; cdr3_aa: CASSLAILAGAPSSYNEQFF; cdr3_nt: TGTGCCAGCAGCTTAGCTATACTAGCGGGAGCCCCTAGCTCCTACAATGAGCAGTTCTTC
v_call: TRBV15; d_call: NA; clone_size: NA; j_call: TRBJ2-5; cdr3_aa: CATSIGQQETQYF; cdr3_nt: TGTGCCACCAGCATAGGACAGCAAGAGACCCAGTACTTC
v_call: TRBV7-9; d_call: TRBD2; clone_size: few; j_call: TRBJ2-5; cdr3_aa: CASSQTSGPYQETQYF; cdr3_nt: TGTGCCAGCAGCCAGACTAGCGGGCCGTACCAAGAGACCCAGTACTTC
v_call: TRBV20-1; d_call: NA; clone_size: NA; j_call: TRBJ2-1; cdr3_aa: CSARDGAGGHEQFF; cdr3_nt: TGCAGTGCTAGAGATGGGGCCGGGGGACATGAGCAGTTCTTC
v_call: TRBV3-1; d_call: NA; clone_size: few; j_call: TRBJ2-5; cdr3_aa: CASSQSSRYQETQYF; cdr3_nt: TGTGCCAGCAGCCAGAGCTCCAGGTACCAAGAGACCCAGTACTTC
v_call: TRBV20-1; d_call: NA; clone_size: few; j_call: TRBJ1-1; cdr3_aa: CSARDLGSRPVGTEAFF; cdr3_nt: TGCAGTGCTAGAGATCTAGGTTCTCGACCCGTGGGGACTGAAGCTTTCTTT
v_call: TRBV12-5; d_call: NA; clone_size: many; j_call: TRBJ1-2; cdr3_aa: CASGLCLSRDGLCGYTF; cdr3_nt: TGTGCTAGTGGTTTGTGCCTCTCAAGGGACGGACTATGTGGCTACACCTTC
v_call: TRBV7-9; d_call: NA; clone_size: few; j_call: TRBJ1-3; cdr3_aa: CASSSFTSGNTIYF; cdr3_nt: TGTGCCAGCAGTTCCTTTACCTCTGGAAACACCATATATTTT
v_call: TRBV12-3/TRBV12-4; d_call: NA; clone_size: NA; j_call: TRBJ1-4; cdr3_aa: CASSPTYPSRKLFF; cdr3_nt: TGTGCCAGCAGCCCGACATATCCCTCACGAAAACTGTTTTTT
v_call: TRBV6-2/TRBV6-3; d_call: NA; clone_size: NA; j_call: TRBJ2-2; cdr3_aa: CASRHDARAAGELFF; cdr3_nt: TGTGCCAGCAGACATGATGCCCGGGCCGCCGGGGAGCTGTTTTTT
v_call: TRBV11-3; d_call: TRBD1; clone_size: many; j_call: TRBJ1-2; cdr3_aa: CASSPTRQGWGYTF; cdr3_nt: TGTGCCAGCAGCCCTACCCGACAGGGTTGGGGCTACACCTTC
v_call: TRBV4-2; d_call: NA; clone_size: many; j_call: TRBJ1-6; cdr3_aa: CASSDVESPLHF; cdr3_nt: TGTGCCAGCAGCGATGTGGAGTCACCCCTCCACTTT
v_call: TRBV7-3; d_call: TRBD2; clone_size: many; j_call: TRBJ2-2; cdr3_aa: CASSRSGSDTGELFF; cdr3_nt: TGTGCCAGCAGCCGTAGCGGGAGTGACACCGGGGAGCTGTTTTTT
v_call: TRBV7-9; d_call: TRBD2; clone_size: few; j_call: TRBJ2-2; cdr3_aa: CASSFPTSGGPTGELFF; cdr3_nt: TGTGCCAGCAGCTTCCCTACTAGCGGGGGGCCCACCGGGGAGCTGTTTTTT
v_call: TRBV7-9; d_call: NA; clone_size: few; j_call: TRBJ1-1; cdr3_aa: CASSLHGREAFF; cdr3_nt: TGTGCCAGCAGCTTACATGGCAGGGAAGCTTTCTTT
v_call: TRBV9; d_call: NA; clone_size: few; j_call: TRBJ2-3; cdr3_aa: CASSVTGRWADTQYF; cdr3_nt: TGTGCCAGCAGCGTGACAGGGAGGTGGGCAGATACGCAGTATTTT
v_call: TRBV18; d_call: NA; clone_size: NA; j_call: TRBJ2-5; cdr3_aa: CASSPKEETQYF; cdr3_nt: TGTGCCAGCTCACCAAAGGAAGAGACCCAGTACTTC
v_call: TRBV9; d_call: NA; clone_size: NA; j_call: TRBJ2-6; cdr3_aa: CASSASGALGANVLTF; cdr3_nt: TGTGCCAGCAGCGCCTCAGGGGCCTTGGGGGCCAACGTCCTGACTTTC
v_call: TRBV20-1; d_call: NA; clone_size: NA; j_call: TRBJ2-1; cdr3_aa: CSARDWGRTNEQFF; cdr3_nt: TGCAGTGCTAGAGATTGGGGCAGGACCAATGAGCAGTTCTTC
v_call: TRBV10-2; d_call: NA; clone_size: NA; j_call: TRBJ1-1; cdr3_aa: CASSVGRHNTEAFF; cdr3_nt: TGCGCCAGCAGTGTGGGACGTCATAACACTGAAGCTTTCTTT
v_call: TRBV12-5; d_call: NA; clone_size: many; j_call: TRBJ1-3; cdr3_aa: CASCQAFSGNTIYF; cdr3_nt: TGTGCTAGTTGCCAGGCTTTCTCTGGAAACACCATATATTTT
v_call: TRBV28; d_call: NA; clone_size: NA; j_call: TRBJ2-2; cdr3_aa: CASTRDGAAGELFF; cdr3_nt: TGTGCCAGCACCCGGGACGGGGCAGCCGGGGAGCTGTTTTTT
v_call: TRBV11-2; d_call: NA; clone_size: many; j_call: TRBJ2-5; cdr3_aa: CASSLEGARGDQETQYF; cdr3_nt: TGTGCCAGCAGCTTAGAAGGCGCGCGGGGAGACCAAGAGACCCAGTACTTC
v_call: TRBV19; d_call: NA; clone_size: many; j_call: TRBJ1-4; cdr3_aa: CASKRESTNEKLFF; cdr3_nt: TGTGCCAGTAAAAGGGAATCAACTAATGAAAAACTGTTTTTT
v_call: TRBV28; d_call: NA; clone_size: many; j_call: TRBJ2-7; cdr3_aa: CASRAAYEQYF; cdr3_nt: TGTGCCAGCAGGGCGGCCTACGAGCAGTACTTC
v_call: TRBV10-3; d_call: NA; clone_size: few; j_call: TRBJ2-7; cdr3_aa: CAISGPGDRVSYEQYF; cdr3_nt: TGTGCCATCAGTGGACCCGGGGACCGGGTTTCATACGAGCAGTACTTC
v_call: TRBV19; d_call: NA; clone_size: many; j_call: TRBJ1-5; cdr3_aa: CASHEGDQPQHF; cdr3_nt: TGTGCCAGTCACGAGGGGGATCAGCCCCAGCATTTT
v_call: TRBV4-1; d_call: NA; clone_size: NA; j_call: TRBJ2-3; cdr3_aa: CASSQPDRSTDTQYF; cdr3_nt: TGCGCCAGCAGCCAACCAGACCGAAGCACAGATACGCAGTATTTT
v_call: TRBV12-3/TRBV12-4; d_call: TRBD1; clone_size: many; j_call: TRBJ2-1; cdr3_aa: CASSSGGNEQFF; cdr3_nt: TGTGCCAGCAGTTCAGGGGGCAATGAGCAGTTCTTC
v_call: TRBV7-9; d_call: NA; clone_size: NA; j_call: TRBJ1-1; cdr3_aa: CASSPGARLAEAFF; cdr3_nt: TGTGCCAGCAGCCCGGGGGCCAGGTTAGCTGAAGCTTTCTTT
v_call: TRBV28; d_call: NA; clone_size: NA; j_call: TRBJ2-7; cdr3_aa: CASSSGTTTYEQYF; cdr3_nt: TGTGCCAGCAGTTCCGGGACAACCACCTACGAGCAGTACTTC
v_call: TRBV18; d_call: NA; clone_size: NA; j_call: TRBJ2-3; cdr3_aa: CASSPKSGTDTQYF; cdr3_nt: TGTGCCAGCTCACCAAAGTCAGGCACAGATACGCAGTATTTT
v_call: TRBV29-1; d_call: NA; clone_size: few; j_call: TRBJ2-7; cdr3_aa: CSWVGERHEQYF; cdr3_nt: TGCTCATGGGTAGGGGAGCGGCACGAGCAGTACTTC
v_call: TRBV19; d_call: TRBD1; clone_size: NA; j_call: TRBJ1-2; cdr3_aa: CASSRPGQDYGYTF; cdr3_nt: TGTGCCAGTAGTAGACCGGGACAGGACTATGGCTACACCTTC
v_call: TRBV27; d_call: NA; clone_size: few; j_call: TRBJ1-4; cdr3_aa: CASSFQPDNEKLFF; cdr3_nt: TGTGCCAGCAGTTTCCAGCCAGATAATGAAAAACTGTTTTTT
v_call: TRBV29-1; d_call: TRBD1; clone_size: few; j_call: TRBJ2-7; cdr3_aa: CSVDGTGSYEQYF; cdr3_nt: TGCAGCGTTGACGGGACAGGGTCCTACGAGCAGTACTTC
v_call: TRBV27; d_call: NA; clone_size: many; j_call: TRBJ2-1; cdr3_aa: CASSLRGRIDEQFF; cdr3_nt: TGTGCCAGCAGTTTAAGGGGTCGGATCGATGAGCAGTTCTTC
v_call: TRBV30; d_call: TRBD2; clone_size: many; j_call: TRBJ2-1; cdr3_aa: CAWSGGLAGGFYNEQFF; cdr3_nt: TGTGCCTGGAGTGGGGGACTAGCGGGAGGTTTCTACAATGAGCAGTTCTTC
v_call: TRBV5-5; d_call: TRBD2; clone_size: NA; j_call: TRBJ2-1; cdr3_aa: CASSLVFTSGTYNEQFF; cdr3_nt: TGTGCCAGCAGCTTGGTCTTTACTAGCGGGACCTACAATGAGCAGTTCTTC
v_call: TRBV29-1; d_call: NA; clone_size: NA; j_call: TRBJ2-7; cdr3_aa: CSVAEGSYEQYF; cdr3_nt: TGCAGCGTTGCAGAGGGTTCCTACGAGCAGTACTTC
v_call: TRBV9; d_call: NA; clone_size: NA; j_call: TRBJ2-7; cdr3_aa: CASSPNQGTSYEQYF; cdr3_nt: TGTGCCAGCAGCCCGAACCAGGGGACCTCCTACGAGCAGTACTTC
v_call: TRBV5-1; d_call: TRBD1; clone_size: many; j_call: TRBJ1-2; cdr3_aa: CASSLEGAKNYGYTF; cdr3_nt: TGCGCCAGCAGCTTGGAGGGGGCTAAGAACTATGGCTACACCTTC
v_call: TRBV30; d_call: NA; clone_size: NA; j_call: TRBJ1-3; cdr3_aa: CAWSVGQRSGNTIYF; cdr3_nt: TGTGCCTGGAGTGTAGGACAGCGCTCTGGAAACACCATATATTTT
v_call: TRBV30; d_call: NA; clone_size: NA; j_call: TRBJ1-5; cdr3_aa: CAWSVNSPAGQPQHF; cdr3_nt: TGTGCCTGGAGTGTAAACAGCCCCGCGGGGCAGCCCCAGCATTTT
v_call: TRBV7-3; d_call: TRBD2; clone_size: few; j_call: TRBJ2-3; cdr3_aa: CASSRAGGNTDTQYF; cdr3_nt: TGTGCCAGCAGCCGCGCCGGGGGGAACACAGATACGCAGTATTTT
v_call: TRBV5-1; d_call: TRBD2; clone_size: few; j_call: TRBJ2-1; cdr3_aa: CASSDLAGGPNEQFF; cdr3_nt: TGCGCCAGCAGCGATTTAGCGGGAGGGCCCAATGAGCAGTTCTTC
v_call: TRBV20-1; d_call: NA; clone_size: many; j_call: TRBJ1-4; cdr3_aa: CSARQGLREKLFF; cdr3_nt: TGCAGTGCTAGACAGGGGTTGCGGGAAAAACTGTTTTTT
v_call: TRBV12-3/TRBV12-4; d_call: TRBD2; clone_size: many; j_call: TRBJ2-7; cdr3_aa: CASSLGLAGAYEQYF; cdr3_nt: TGTGCCAGCAGCTTGGGACTAGCGGGAGCATACGAGCAGTACTTC
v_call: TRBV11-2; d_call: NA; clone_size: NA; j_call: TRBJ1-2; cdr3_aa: CASSPGSFYGYTF; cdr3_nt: TGTGCCAGCAGCCCGGGCAGCTTCTATGGCTACACCTTC
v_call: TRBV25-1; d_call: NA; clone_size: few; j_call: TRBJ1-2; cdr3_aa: CASSGLMGYTF; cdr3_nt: TGTGCCAGCAGTGGACTCATGGGCTACACCTTC
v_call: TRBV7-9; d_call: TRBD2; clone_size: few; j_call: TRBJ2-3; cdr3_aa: CASSRLAGVITDTQYF; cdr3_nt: TGTGCCAGCAGCAGATTAGCGGGAGTCATAACGGATACGCAGTATTTT